This T cell receptor (beta chain) stems from a study of blood T cell repertoires in COVID-19. How the authors handled the data: Reference gene primer amplification gave nucleated cell count estimates. Some clones are missing from TCRdb's copy, which holds only in-frame ones; the method was immunoSEQ multiplex PCR. Clone size and the V and J calls come from that table; the DNA yielded D and trimming. The data contain approximately 130,000 clones, 81% of them singletons. Sample: peripheral blood. This clonotype originated in a woman aged 60 to 75 with active or convalescent COVID-19.

CDR3 region: CASTRLRVYGYTF. The CDR3 nucleotides are TGTGCCAGCACCCGGCTCAGGGTTTATGGCTACACCTTC. The chain is built from TRBV28 and TRBJ1-2; D is possibly TRBD1 (5 bases). The ends were cut back, 7 bases at V and 5 bases at J, with 14 bases in the middle. Germline V CDR1 and CDR2: MDHEN, SYDVKM. The CDR3 covers 13 residues.